These T cell receptor beta chains were read from a single sample in a study of blood T cells in healthy people across ages. Via MiXCR, TCRdb re-called the 5' RACE reads, giving one row per CDR3 protein. The table lists about 1.1 million distinct CDR3 sequences, 35% to 45% of them singletons. The sequenced sample was blood. These receptors all stem from a man aged 18 to 35 in good health. CDR3s include the opening cysteine and the closing phenylalanine or tryptophan. The D gene is left open where the match is weak. Clone size, where shown, is once, few, many, or a class for clones that have expanded.

V gene,clone size,D gene,J gene,CDR3 protein,CDR3 DNA
TRBV20-1,few,TRBD1,TRBJ1-1,CSASGDRVENTEAFF,TGCAGTGCTAGTGGGGACAGGGTTGAGAACACTGAAGCTTTCTTT
TRBV2,-,-,TRBJ2-1,CASISPTLYNEQFF,TGTGCCAGCATCAGCCCTACACTTTACAATGAGCAGTTCTTC
TRBV7-9,-,TRBD1,TRBJ2-3,CASSLAQGSADTQYF,TGTGCCAGCAGCTTAGCACAGGGGTCGGCAGATACGCAGTATTTT
TRBV4-1,-,-,TRBJ2-5,CASSQGWRETQYF,TGCGCCAGCAGTCAAGGGTGGAGGGAGACCCAGTACTTC
TRBV20-1,few,-,TRBJ2-5,CSASKGSGTLETQYF,TGCAGTGCTAGTAAAGGCTCAGGGACGTTAGAGACCCAGTACTTC
TRBV20-1,few,TRBD2,TRBJ2-3,CSATPSSGGPSTDTQYF,TGCAGTGCGACCCCGAGTAGCGGGGGCCCTAGCACAGATACGCAGTATTTT
TRBV6-5,-,TRBD1,TRBJ1-2,CASSKGQTYGYTF,TGTGCCAGCAGCAAGGGACAGACCTATGGCTACACCTTC
TRBV2,-,TRBD1,TRBJ1-5,CASNLQGDNQPQHF,TGTGCCAGCAACCTACAGGGGGACAATCAGCCCCAGCATTTT
TRBV12-3/TRBV12-4,few,TRBD1,TRBJ1-1,CASSGQGALNTEAFF,TGTGCCAGCAGCGGACAGGGGGCACTGAACACTGAAGCTTTCTTT
TRBV29-1,many,-,TRBJ2-3,CSVLVPRTSTDTQYF,TGCAGCGTTTTGGTCCCCCGCACTAGCACAGATACGCAGTATTTT
TRBV7-9,few,-,TRBJ1-1,CASSLRSEAFF,TGTGCCAGCAGCTTACGGTCTGAAGCTTTCTTT
TRBV12-5,-,-,TRBJ2-1,CASGPTGGAYNEQFF,TGTGCTAGTGGTCCAACGGGGGGCGCCTACAATGAGCAGTTCTTC
TRBV3-1,-,-,TRBJ1-4,CASSQGPGATNEKLFF,TGTGCCAGCAGCCAAGGGCCGGGAGCGACTAATGAAAAACTGTTTTTT
TRBV25-1,few,-,TRBJ2-3,CASCGASTDTQYF,TGTGCCAGCTGTGGGGCTAGCACAGATACGCAGTATTTT
TRBV20-1,-,-,TRBJ1-5,CSANGGNQPQHF,TGCAGTGCTAATGGGGGAAATCAGCCCCAGCATTTT
TRBV10-3,-,TRBD1,TRBJ2-2,CATRTGSDGELFF,TGTGCCACTCGGACAGGGTCCGACGGGGAGCTGTTTTTT
TRBV20-1,-,-,TRBJ1-1,CSALKGGSDTEAFF,TGCAGTGCGCTTAAGGGGGGGTCGGACACTGAAGCTTTCTTT
TRBV28,-,-,TRBJ2-1,CASSPPSRHNEQFF,TGTGCCAGCAGCCCCCCGAGCAGACACAATGAGCAGTTCTTC
TRBV4-2,-,-,TRBJ2-3,CASSKTGGAPNTDTQYF,TGTGCCAGCAGCAAAACGGGGGGCGCACCTAACACAGATACGCAGTATTTT
TRBV9,-,-,TRBJ2-2,CASSVDSGHGTGELFF,TGTGCCAGCAGCGTAGATTCGGGGCATGGCACCGGGGAGCTGTTTTTT
TRBV9,many,TRBD1,TRBJ2-1,CASSPRTGGNEQFF,TGCGCCAGCAGCCCCAGGACAGGTGGCAATGAGCAGTTCTTC
TRBV2,-,TRBD1,TRBJ1-6,CASSQLDRNNSPLHF,TGTGCCAGCAGCCAACTGGACAGGAATAATTCACCCCTCCACTTT
TRBV29-1,-,TRBD2,TRBJ2-1,CSVEIGGSYNEQFF,TGCAGCGTTGAAATCGGGGGGTCCTACAATGAGCAGTTCTTC
TRBV6-5,few,-,TRBJ2-1,CATRVGPYNEQFF,TGTGCCACCAGGGTTGGGCCTTACAATGAGCAGTTCTTC
TRBV20-1,-,-,TRBJ1-1,CSARPGKEFEAFF,TGCAGTGCCCGACCGGGAAAAGAGTTTGAGGCTTTCTTT